This TCR beta chain comes out of a study of Tregs in tolerant kidney transplant recipients. Only in-frame clones appear in the TCRdb table, and some are missing; sequencing was by immunoSEQ multiplex PCR. The repertoire includes 60,000 or so clones, around 80% of them detected once, and around 5.2% sits in the top ten. On this clone: Its cognate antigen is unknown. At one end, the junction sequence differs from germline, possibly due to a read error. The sample contains more than one DNA sequence encoding this CDR3.

The CDR3 extends over 14 amino acids. The germline CDR1 and CDR2 sequences are LNHNV and YYDKDF (reference sequence). Study outcomes and limitations: Few patients were studied, so findings need validation in larger groups.

The TCR comes from a human donor in good health. The chain combines TRBV15 with TRBJ2-7; TRBD1 might be the D (8 bases). Sequencing was performed on CD4+ T cells from blood. CDR3 coding DNA: TGCGCCACCAGCAGAGATACAGGGGGGGGCGAGCAGTACTTC. This sequence encodes CATSRDTGGGEQYF.